This TCR beta chain was profiled in a study of blood T cell repertoires in COVID-19. The overall study: Donors in the United States, Italy and Spain gave samples during acute or convalescent COVID-19. PBMCs, B-cell-depleted T cells, or T cells were the source of the cDNA or gDNA that made up the material.

The CDR3 runs to 14 residues. Original data processing: The assay estimated nucleated cells by amplifying reference gene primers. The repertoire was sequenced with immunoSEQ multiplex PCR; TCRdb's copy has only in-frame clones and lacks some. V and J calls and clone size are as listed in that table; D and trimming were resolved from the DNA. The sample shows about 110,000 clones, approximately 88% of them seen only once. The chain links TRBV12-2 to TRBJ2-5; the table's D gene call, TRBD2, was not cross checked with the DNA. TRBV12-2 is classified as a pseudogene. Sequencing was done on a sample of peripheral blood. The receptor comes from a woman between 70 and 85 years old with acute or convalescent COVID-19. CDR3 in DNA: TGTGCAACTTCGAGCGGGGGGGGCCGGGAGACCCAGTACTTC. Its translation: CATSSGGGRETQYF.